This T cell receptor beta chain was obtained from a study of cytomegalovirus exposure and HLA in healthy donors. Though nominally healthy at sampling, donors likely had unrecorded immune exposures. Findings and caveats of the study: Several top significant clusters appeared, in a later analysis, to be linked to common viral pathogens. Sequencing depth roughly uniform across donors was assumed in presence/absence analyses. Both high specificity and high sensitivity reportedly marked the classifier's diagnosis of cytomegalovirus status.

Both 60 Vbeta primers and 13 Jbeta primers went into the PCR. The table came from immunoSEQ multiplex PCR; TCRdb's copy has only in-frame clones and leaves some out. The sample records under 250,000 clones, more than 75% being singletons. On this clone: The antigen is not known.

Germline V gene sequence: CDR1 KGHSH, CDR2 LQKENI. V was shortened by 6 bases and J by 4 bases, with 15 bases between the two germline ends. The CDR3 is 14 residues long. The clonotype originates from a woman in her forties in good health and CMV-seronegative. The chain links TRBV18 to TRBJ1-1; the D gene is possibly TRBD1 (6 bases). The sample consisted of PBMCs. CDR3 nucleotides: TGTGCCAGCTCCCAGGGGATCGTGGGCACTGAAGCTTTCTTT. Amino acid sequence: CASSQGIVGTEAFF.